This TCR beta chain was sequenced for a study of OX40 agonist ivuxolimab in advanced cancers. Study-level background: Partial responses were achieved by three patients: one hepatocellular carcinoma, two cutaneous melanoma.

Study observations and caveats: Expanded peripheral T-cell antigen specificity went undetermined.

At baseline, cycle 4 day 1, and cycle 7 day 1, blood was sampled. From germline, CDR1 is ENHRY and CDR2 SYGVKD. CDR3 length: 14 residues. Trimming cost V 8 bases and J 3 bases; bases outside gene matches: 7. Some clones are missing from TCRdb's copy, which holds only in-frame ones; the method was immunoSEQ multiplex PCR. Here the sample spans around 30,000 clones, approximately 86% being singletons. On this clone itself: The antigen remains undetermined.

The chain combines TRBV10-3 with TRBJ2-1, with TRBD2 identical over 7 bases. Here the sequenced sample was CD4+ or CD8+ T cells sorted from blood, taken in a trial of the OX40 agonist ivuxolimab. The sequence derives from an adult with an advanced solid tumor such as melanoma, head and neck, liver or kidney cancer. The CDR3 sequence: CAISPGGVYNEQFF. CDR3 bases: TGTGCCATCTCGCCGGGGGGTGTCTACAATGAGCAGTTCTTC.